These 15 T cell receptor beta chains came from one sample sequenced in a study of Graves' ophthalmopathy and Graves' hyperthyroidism. Amplification of TCR beta CDR3 regions used RNA transcripts. An initial RT-PCR round employing HTBI primers preceded a second-round multiplex PCR. TCRdb analysed the multiplex PCR reads with MiXCR anew, one entry per CDR3 protein. The sample lists about 1.1 million distinct CDR3 sequences, 36% occurring once. Sequencing was performed on peripheral blood or thyroid tissue (not recorded which). These receptors came from an adult man with Graves' hyperthyroidism.

The chain has TRBV20-1 and TRBJ1-4; 8 bases are a match to TRBD1. The CDR3 contains 13 residues. J was trimmed by 7 bases and V by 6 bases; bases with no gene match: 7. The germline V gene has CDR1 DFQATT and CDR2 SNEGSKA (reference sequence). The CDR3 DNA follows: TGCAGTGCATATGACAGGGGAGGTGAAAAACTGTTTTTT. Encoded protein: CSAYDRGGEKLFF.

This clonotype was recorded at least ten times. DNA for the CDR3: TGTGCCAGCAGTGGACAGGGGACGGCCCAGTACTTC. Translation gives CASSGQGTAQYF. This chain connects TRBV2 to TRBJ2-5; the match to TRBD1 covers 8 bases. With V trimmed by 4 bases and J by 9 bases, 4 bases remained unmatched. The germline V gene encodes CDR1 SNHLY and CDR2 FYNNEI. CDR3 length equals 12 residues.

This chain joins TRBV30 and TRBJ1-4, with D possibly TRBD1 on 5 matching bases. CDR3 length: 13 residues. Germline CDR1 and CDR2: GTSNPN and SVGIG (reference sequence). Trimming pared 1 base from V and 7 bases from J, leaving 10 bases between. In nucleotides, the CDR3 is TGTGCCTGGAGTGGGGGGGTGGTTGAAAAACTGTTTTTT. Amino acid sequence: CAWSGGVVEKLFF. Full variable domain (outside the CDR3, taken from reference TRBV30 and TRBJ1-4): SQTIHQWPATLVQPVGSPLSLECTVEGTSNPNLYWYRQAAGRGLQLLFYSVGIGQISSEVPQNLSASRPQDRQFILSSKKLLLSDSGFYLCAWSGGVVEKLFFGSGTQLSVL.

This clonotype was counted at least ten times. The J gene is TRBJ2-7, the V gene TRBV6-6; 8 bases align to TRBD1. The CDR3 runs to 16 residues. With 6 bases clipped from V and 1 base from J, the junction kept 11 bases outside the gene matches. From germline, CDR1 is MNHNY and CDR2 SVGAGI (reference sequence). CDR3 loop: CASRQGQGDWSYEQYF. DNA for the CDR3: TGTGCCAGCAGGCAAGGACAGGGTGATTGGTCCTACGAGCAGTACTTC.

This clonotype was detected many times. This chain joins TRBV24-1 and TRBJ2-2; D possibly corresponds to TRBD2 (5 bases). The CDR3 contains 15 residues. Germline V lookup: CDR1 KGHDR, CDR2 SFDVKD. V gave up 7 bases and J gave up 6 bases, with 17 bases separating them. Here the CDR3 DNA reads TGTGCCACCAGCCAAGGAGGCCCACTCGCCGGGGAGCTGTTTTTT. As protein: CATSQGGPLAGELFF.

The chain carries TRBV2 and TRBJ1-2; D gene uncertain. V was clipped by 5 bases and J by 0 bases, with 10 bases between them. This CDR3 spans 14 amino acids. CDR1 SNHLY and CDR2 FYNNEI come from the germline V gene. The CDR3: CASSSRGPNYGYTF. The CDR3 nucleotides are TGTGCCAGCAGTTCACGGGGTCCTAACTATGGCTACACCTTC.

This rearrangement joins TRBV25-1 to TRBJ1-5; D not certain. The CDR3 consists of 18 residues. The germline V and J ends were trimmed by 6 bases and 0 bases, with 21 bases remaining between them. Germline V CDR1 and CDR2: MGHDK, SYGVNS. CDR3 nucleotide sequence: TGTGCCAGCAGCGTTGAAGGTGGCAGCAATTATAGCAATCAGCCCCAGCATTTT. Translating gives CASSVEGGSNYSNQPQHF.

Comment on this clonotype: The germline gene is not matched at one end of the junction; a read error may be the cause. The J gene is TRBJ2-7, the V gene TRBV10-3; D remains ambiguous. The CDR3 is 12 residues long. Germline V lookup: CDR1 ENHRY, CDR2 SYGVKD. CDR3 sequence reads: CASSFIDYEQYF. The CDR3 coding sequence is TGTGCCAGCAGTTTCATCGACTACGAGCAGTACTTC.

The chain joins TRBV11-2 to TRBJ2-3; D is ambiguous. The germline V gene encodes CDR1 SGHAT and CDR2 FQNNGV. The CDR3 is 13 residues long. V lost 2 bases and J lost 4, with 7 bases in between. The chain's CDR3 is CASSLKPADTQYF. As DNA, the CDR3 is TGTGCCAGCAGCTTAAAACCAGCAGATACGCAGTATTTT.

The chain employs TRBV12-3 or TRBV12-4 and TRBJ1-4; TRBD1 is a possible D gene (5 bases). Trimming took off 4 bases at V and 5 bases at J, with 11 bases between the two ends. The CDR3 is made up of 14 amino acids. CDR3 sequence: CASSSTETNEKLFF. The DNA for the CDR3 is TGTGCCAGCAGTTCGACAGAAACGAATGAAAAACTGTTTTTT.

As for this clonotype: The conserved final phenylalanine or tryptophan is absent from the CDR3, which likely points to a read error. The J gene is TRBJ1-1, the V gene TRBV7-9; D unclear. Germline V gives CDR1 SEHNR, CDR2 FQNEAQ (reference sequence). This CDR3 is 12 amino acids long. V shed 4 bases and J shed 6 bases, with 9 bases lying between them. The CDR3 DNA reads TGTGCCAGCAGCTCCCCAATCCCTGAAGCTTTCTCT. It codes for CASSSPIPEAFS.

This clonotype came up a few times. This chain connects TRBV29-1 to TRBJ2-7; no clear D gene. Germline V gene sequence: CDR1 SQVTM, CDR2 ANQGSEA. The CDR3 is 14 residues long. The CDR3 loop is CSAREVMPSWEQYF. As DNA, the CDR3 is TGCAGTGCTAGAGAAGTCATGCCCTCCTGGGAGCAGTACTTC.

Concerning this clonotype itself: Being one base from a much bigger clone, this may be a read error. Here the CDR3 omits its conserved ending phenylalanine or tryptophan, so a read error is the likely source. V and J are TRBV19 and TRBJ1-1; D perhaps matches TRBD1 (5 bases). V gave up 3 bases and J gave up 11 bases, with 22 bases separating them. Germline V CDR1 and CDR2: LNHDA, SQIVND (reference sequence). This CDR3 is built from 15 residues. The CDR3: CASSIGSLNRGTAFS. The CDR3 bases are TGTGCCAGTAGTATTGGATCCTTAAACAGAGGGACGGCTTTCTCT.

The chain has TRBV25-1 and TRBJ1-4; the D gene is possibly TRBD1 (6 bases). There are 16 residues in the CDR3. Germline V gene lookup returns CDR1 MGHDK and CDR2 SYGVNS. V was clipped by 6 bases and J by 8 bases, with 22 bases between them. This CDR3 reads CASSLDAGGGGEKLFF. CDR3 DNA sequence: TGTGCCAGCAGCTTGGATGCCGGGGGCGGTGGAGAAAAACTGTTTTTT.

This clonotype was detected only a few times. The chain joins TRBV10-3 to TRBJ1-5; 8 nucleotides agree with TRBD1. The CDR3 has 15 amino acids. Germline V gives CDR1 ENHRY, CDR2 SYGVKD. Losses at the gene ends were 3 bases for V and 2 bases for J; bases not matched to a gene: 3. The CDR3 here is CAISEGTGGNQPQHF. In DNA form, the CDR3 reads TGTGCCATCAGTGAAGGGACAGGAGGCAATCAGCCCCAGCATTTT.